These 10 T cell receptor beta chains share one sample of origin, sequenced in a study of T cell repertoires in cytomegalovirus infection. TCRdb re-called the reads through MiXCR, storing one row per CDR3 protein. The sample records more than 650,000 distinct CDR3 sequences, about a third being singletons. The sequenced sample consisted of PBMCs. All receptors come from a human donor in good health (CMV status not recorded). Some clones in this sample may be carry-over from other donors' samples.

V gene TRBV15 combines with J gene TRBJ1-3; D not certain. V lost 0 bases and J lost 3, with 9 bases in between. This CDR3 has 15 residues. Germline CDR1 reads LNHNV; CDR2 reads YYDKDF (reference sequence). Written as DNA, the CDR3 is TGTGCCACCAGCAGAGATCGAGGGAGTGGAAACACCATATATTTT. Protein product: CATSRDRGSGNTIYF. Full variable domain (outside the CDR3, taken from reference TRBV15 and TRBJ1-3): DAMVIQNPRYQVTQFGKPVTLSCSQTLNHNVMYWYQQKSSQAPKLLFHYYDKDFNNEADTPDNFQSRRPNTSFCFLDIRSPGLGDTAMYLCATSRDRGSGNTIYFGEGSWLTVV.

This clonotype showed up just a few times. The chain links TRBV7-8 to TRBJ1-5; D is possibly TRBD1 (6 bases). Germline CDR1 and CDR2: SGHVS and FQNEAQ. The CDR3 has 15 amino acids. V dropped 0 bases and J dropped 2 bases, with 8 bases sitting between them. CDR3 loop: CASSLARQGNQPQHF. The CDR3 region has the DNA TGTGCCAGCAGCTTAGCCCGACAGGGCAATCAGCCCCAGCATTTT.

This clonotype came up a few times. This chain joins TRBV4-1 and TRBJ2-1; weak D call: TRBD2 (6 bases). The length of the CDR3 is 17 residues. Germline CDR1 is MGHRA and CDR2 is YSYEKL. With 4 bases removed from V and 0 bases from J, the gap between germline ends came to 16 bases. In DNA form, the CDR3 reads TGCGCCAGCAGCCCCAGCCCCGGGGGAAGCTCCTACAATGAGCAGTTCTTC. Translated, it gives CASSPSPGGSSYNEQFF.

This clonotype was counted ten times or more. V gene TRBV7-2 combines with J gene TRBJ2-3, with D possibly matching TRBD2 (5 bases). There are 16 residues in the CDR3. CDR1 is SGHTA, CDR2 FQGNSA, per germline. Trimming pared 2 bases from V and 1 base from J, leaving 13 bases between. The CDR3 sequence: CASSLIRGSGTDTQYF. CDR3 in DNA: TGTGCCAGCAGCTTAATCCGGGGTTCGGGCACAGATACGCAGTATTTT.

The CDR3 sequence is CASSRTSGWAGSSTDTQYF. DNA of the CDR3: TGTGCCAGCAGTCGGACTAGCGGGTGGGCGGGCAGTAGCACAGATACGCAGTATTTT. The chain carries TRBV12-3 or TRBV12-4 and TRBJ2-3; 11 bases match TRBD2. The trim removed 5 bases at V and 0 bases at J, leaving 13 bases unmatched. The CDR3 covers 19 residues.

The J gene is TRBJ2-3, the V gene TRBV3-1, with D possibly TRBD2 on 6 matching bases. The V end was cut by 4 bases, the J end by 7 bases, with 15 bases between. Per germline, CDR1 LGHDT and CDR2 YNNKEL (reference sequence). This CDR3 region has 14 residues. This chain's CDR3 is CASSPGLISNTQYF. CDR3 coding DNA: TGTGCCAGCAGCCCCGGACTAATTAGTAATACGCAGTATTTT.

This chain's CDR3 is CASSMGQGLEETQYF. In nucleotides, the CDR3 is TGTGCCAGCAGTATGGGACAGGGACTGGAAGAGACCCAGTACTTC. The V and J genes are TRBV7-9 and TRBJ2-5, with 9 positions matching TRBD1. The CDR3 extends over 15 amino acids. Germline CDR1 SEHNR, CDR2 FQNEAQ (reference sequence). Trimming at V came to 6 bases and at J to 3 bases, leaving 8 bases not matched to a gene. The full variable domain, with the rest looked up from reference TRBV7-9 and TRBJ2-5, is DTGVSQNPRHKITKRGQNVTFRCDPISEHNRLYWYRQTLGQGPEFLTYFQNEAQLEKSRLLSDRFSAERPKGSFSTLEIQRTEQGDSAMYLCASSMGQGLEETQYFGPGTRLLVL.

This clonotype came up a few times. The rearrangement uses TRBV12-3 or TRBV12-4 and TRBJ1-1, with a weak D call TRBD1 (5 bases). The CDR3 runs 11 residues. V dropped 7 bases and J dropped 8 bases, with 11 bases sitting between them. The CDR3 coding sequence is TGTGCCAGCACCGGGACGGTAGAAGCTTTCTTT. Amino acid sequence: CASTGTVEAFF.

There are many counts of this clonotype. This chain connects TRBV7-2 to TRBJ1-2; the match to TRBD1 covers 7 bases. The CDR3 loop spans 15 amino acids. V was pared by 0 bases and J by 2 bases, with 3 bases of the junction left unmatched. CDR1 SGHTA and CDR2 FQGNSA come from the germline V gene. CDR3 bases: TGTGCCAGCAGCTTAGCACGACAGGGCAACTATGGCTACACCTTC. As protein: CASSLARQGNYGYTF. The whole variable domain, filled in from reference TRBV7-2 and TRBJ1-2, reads GAGVSQSPSNKVTEKGKDVELRCDPISGHTALYWYRQSLGQGLEFLIYFQGNSAPDKSGLPSDRFSAERTGGSVSTLTIQRTQQEDSAVYLCASSLARQGNYGYTFGSGTRLTVV.

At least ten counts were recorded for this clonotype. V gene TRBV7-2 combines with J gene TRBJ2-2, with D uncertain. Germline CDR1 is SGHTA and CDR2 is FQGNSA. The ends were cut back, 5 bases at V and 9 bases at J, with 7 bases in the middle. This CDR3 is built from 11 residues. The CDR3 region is CASSHSWELFF. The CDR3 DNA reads TGTGCCAGCAGCCATTCCTGGGAGCTGTTTTTT.